Listed below are T cell receptor beta chains from one sample, sequenced in a study of shared clonotypes between healthy human individuals. Assay used: immunoSEQ multiplex PCR; TCRdb lists only in-frame clones, some missing. This table holds 950,000 to 1,100,000 clones, about 80% found once. The sequenced material came from memory CD4+ T cells from PBMCs. The receptors derive from a young man in good health. Some clones in this sample may be carry-over from other donors' samples. CDR3s include the opening cysteine and the closing phenylalanine or tryptophan. The order of the fields is V gene, D gene, J gene, clone size, CDR3 DNA, CDR3 protein. D genes are given only for firm matches. Rows give clone size only sometimes, using once, few, many, or a class for an expanded clone.

TRBV18	.	TRBJ2-3	.	TGTGCCAGCTCACCACTTCTGGATACGCAGTATTTT	CASSPLLDTQYF
TRBV28	.	TRBJ1-5	.	TGTGCCAGCAGTTTAAGCCCCGTCCGATCGGGGTTAGTGAGGCCCCAGCATTTT	CASSLSPVRSGLVRPQHF
TRBV4-2	TRBD1	TRBJ2-7	many	TGTGCCAGCAGCCAAGATCGTGGACAGGACGAGCAGTACTTC	CASSQDRGQDEQYF
TRBV5-6	TRBD1	TRBJ1-1	.	TGTGCCAGCAGCTTGGGGACAGGGGGCTCGCACACTGAAGCTTTCTTT	CASSLGTGGSHTEAFF
TRBV6-5	.	TRBJ1-3	.	TGTGCCAGCAGTTACTCTGGGGGGCAAGGAAACACCATATATTTT	CASSYSGGQGNTIYF
TRBV29-1	TRBD2	TRBJ2-3	.	TGCAGCGGCGGGAGGGGCACAGATACGCAGTATTTT	CSGGRGTDTQYF
TRBV19	TRBD2	TRBJ2-5	.	TGTGCCAGTAGTAGGACTAGCGGGAGGGAAGAGACCCAGTACTTC	CASSRTSGREETQYF
TRBV5-1	.	TRBJ2-3	.	TGCGCCAGCAGTGGGTTAGCGGGCACAGATACGCAGTATTTT	CASSGLAGTDTQYF
TRBV6-5	.	TRBJ1-1	.	TGTGCCAGCGATATGACAGGCCCCAACACTGAAGCTTTCTTT	CASDMTGPNTEAFF
TRBV28	.	TRBJ1-5	.	TGTGCCAGCAGCCGGCCGGCACTAATCAAGCCCCAGCATTTT	CASSRPALIKPQHF
TRBV5-4	.	TRBJ2-5	.	TGTGCCAGCAGCTTGGCTAGGGACCAAGAGACCCAGTACTTC	CASSLARDQETQYF
TRBV23-1	.	TRBJ2-7	few	TGCGCCAGCAGTCATCAGTACCCATGGGCCCTGAGACTCTCCTACGAGCAGTACTTC	CASSHQYPWALRLSYEQYF
TRBV7-8	.	TRBJ2-7	.	TGTGCCAGCAGCTTAGTAGGTTTAGCGGAGCAAGAGCAGTACTTC	CASSLVGLAEQEQYF
TRBV5-1	.	TRBJ1-1	.	TGCGCCAGCAGGCCAGCCCCTAACACTGAAGCTTTCTTT	CASRPAPNTEAFF
TRBV27	TRBD2	TRBJ2-1	.	TGTGCCAGCAGTTGGACTAGCGGGTTGGGTAATGAGCAGTTCTTC	CASSWTSGLGNEQFF
TRBV6-5	TRBD1	TRBJ1-1	few	TGTGCCAGCATCAAAAAGGGGGCGATCCCTGAAGCTTTCTTT	CASIKKGAIPEAFF
TRBV5-1	TRBD2	TRBJ2-1	.	TGCGCCAGCAGATGGCGGGAGGGCCGTGAGCAGTTCTTC	CASRWREGREQFF
TRBV28	.	TRBJ1-5	.	TGTGCCAGCAGTTCGGTCATGGGGTTTGGTCAGCCCCAGCATTTT	CASSSVMGFGQPQHF
TRBV29-1	.	TRBJ2-5	.	TGCAGCGTCGCCCCAGGGCAGGGGGAGACCCAGTACTTC	CSVAPGQGETQYF
TRBV4-2	TRBD2	TRBJ2-7	.	TGTGCCAGCAGCCAAGGGTCGTTCGCTAGCGGGAGTACCCACGAGCAGTACTTC	CASSQGSFASGSTHEQYF
TRBV7-2	TRBD1	TRBJ1-2	few	TGTGCCAGCAGCCCCGACAGGGCTGGCTACACCTTC	CASSPDRAGYTF
TRBV9	.	TRBJ2-5	once	TGTGCCAGCAGCAGAAGGGAAGAGACCCAGTACTTC	CASSRREETQYF
TRBV29-1	TRBD1	TRBJ2-2	once	TGCAGCGTTTTAGGGACAGGGGGCGCGATCGGGGAGCTGTTTTTT	CSVLGTGGAIGELFF
TRBV11-2	.	TRBJ2-5	.	TGTGCCAGCAGCAGGGGTCCGAGGGCCCAGTACTTC	CASSRGPRAQYF
TRBV28	.	TRBJ1-2	once	TGTGCCAGCAGTTCAAAAAACACAGGTGGCTACACCTTC	CASSSKNTGGYTF
TRBV28	.	TRBJ1-4	.	TGTGCCAGCAGTTCCGGGGGAGGATCAACTAATGAAAAACTGTTTTTT	CASSSGGGSTNEKLFF
TRBV2	.	TRBJ2-3	.	TGTGCCAGCAGTGATATGGCAGATACGCAGTATTTT	CASSDMADTQYF
TRBV4-1	TRBD2	TRBJ2-7	.	TGCGCCAGCAGCCAACCACTAGCGGGAGCCTCCGAGCAGTACTTC	CASSQPLAGASEQYF
TRBV4-2	TRBD1	TRBJ2-6	once	TGTGCCAGTGGGTTACAGGGGCCTGGGGCCAACGTCCTGACTTTC	CASGLQGPGANVLTF
TRBV30	.	TRBJ2-1	many	TGTGCCTGGACCGGGAAGGGCCGTCCTCGGGATGAGCAGTTCTTC	CAWTGKGRPRDEQFF
TRBV7-2	.	TRBJ2-3	.	TGTGCCAGCAGCTTAACTCCCCTTCCCACAGATACGCAGTATTTT	CASSLTPLPTDTQYF
TRBV6-5	.	TRBJ2-1	.	TGTGCCAGCAGTTCTAGCAATGAGCAGTTCTTC	CASSSSNEQFF
TRBV11-3	TRBD2	TRBJ2-1	.	TGTGCCAGCAGCGGGACTAGCGGGATGGTGGGCAATGAGCAGTTCTTC	CASSGTSGMVGNEQFF
TRBV27	TRBD2	TRBJ2-7	.	TGTGCCAGCAGTTTACACCTAGCGGGAGTTCGCGAGCAGTACTTC	CASSLHLAGVREQYF
TRBV5-4	.	TRBJ2-2	.	TGTGCCAGCAGCTTGGAAGGCGGCAGACACACCGGGGAGCTGTTTTTT	CASSLEGGRHTGELFF
TRBV28	TRBD2	TRBJ2-7	few	TGTGCCAGCAGTTCCCCGGGACTAGCGGTATCCTACGAGCAGTACTTC	CASSSPGLAVSYEQYF
TRBV5-1	TRBD1	TRBJ1-2	.	TGCGCCAGCAGCTTAATCCCACAGGGGGATGGCTACACCTTC	CASSLIPQGDGYTF
TRBV5-6	.	TRBJ2-7	many	TGTGCCAGCAGCTTGGTAGGTTTTGCCGAGCAGTACTTC	CASSLVGFAEQYF
TRBV15	.	TRBJ2-1	.	TGTGCCACCAGCAGAGAGTCCCTTAGTCGTGGTGAGCAGTTCTTC	CATSRESLSRGEQFF
TRBV5-1	TRBD2	TRBJ2-7	.	TGCGCCAGCAGCTTGGAGGGACTAGTCGGCGAGCAGTACTTC	CASSLEGLVGEQYF
TRBV2	.	TRBJ1-2	.	TGTGCCAGCAGTGACCCAGGTACTAACTATGGCTACACCTTC	CASSDPGTNYGYTF
TRBV15	TRBD1	TRBJ1-4	.	TGTGCCACCAGCAGAGAAGGACAGGGGAATGAAAAACTGTTTTTT	CATSREGQGNEKLFF
TRBV4-2	TRBD2	TRBJ2-7	.	TGTGCCAGCAGCCAAGATTCGGTTGTGGCGGGAGGGTCCTACGAGCAGTACTTC	CASSQDSVVAGGSYEQYF
TRBV6-6	.	TRBJ1-2	few	TGTGCCAGCACAACGGAACCAGTCTATGGCTACACCTTC	CASTTEPVYGYTF
TRBV11-2	.	TRBJ2-4	once	TGTGCCAGCAGGGTACTGGCCAAAAACATTCAGTACTTC	CASRVLAKNIQYF
TRBV5-6	TRBD2	TRBJ2-1	.	TGTGCCAGCAGCTTGGGACTAGCGGGAGTTAATGAGCAGTTCTTC	CASSLGLAGVNEQFF
TRBV19	TRBD2	TRBJ2-7	.	TGTGCCAGTAGTATCGCGCGCGGGAGATACGAGCAGTACTTC	CASSIARGRYEQYF
TRBV15	TRBD1	TRBJ1-2	.	TGTGCCACCAGCAGTGGGACAGGGCCTGGCTACACCTTC	CATSSGTGPGYTF
TRBV6-6	.	TRBJ1-4	once	TGTGCCAGCAGTTACGGGGGTGCAACTAATGAAAAACTGTTTTTT	CASSYGGATNEKLFF
TRBV10-3	.	TRBJ2-5	.	TGTGCCATCAGTGATTCCCCGAGGGGAAATCAAGAGACCCAGTACTTC	CAISDSPRGNQETQYF
TRBV27	.	TRBJ2-7	.	TGTGCCACTTCTAGGGGTCGGAGGGAATACGAGCAGTACTTC	CATSRGRREYEQYF